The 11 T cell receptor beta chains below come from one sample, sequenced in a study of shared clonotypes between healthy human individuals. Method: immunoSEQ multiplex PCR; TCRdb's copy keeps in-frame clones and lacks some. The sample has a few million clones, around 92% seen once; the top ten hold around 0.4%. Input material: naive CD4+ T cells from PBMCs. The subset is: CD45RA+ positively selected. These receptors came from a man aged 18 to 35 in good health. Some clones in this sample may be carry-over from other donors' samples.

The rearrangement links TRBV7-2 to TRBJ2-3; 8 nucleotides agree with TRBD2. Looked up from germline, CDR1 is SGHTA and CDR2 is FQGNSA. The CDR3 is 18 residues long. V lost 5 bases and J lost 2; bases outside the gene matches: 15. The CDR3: CASSLGGLGGRFTDTQYF. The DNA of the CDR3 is TGTGCCAGCAGCCTCGGGGGACTTGGCGGGAGGTTCACAGATACGCAGTATTTT. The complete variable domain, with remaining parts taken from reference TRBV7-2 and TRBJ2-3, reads GAGVSQSPSNKVTEKGKDVELRCDPISGHTALYWYRQSLGQGLEFLIYFQGNSAPDKSGLPSDRFSAERTGGSVSTLTIQRTQQEDSAVYLCASSLGGLGGRFTDTQYFGPGTRLTVL.

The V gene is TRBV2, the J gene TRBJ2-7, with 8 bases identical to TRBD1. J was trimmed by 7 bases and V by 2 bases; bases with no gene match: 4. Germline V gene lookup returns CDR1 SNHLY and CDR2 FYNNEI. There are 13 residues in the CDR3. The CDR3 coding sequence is TGTGCCAGCAGTGAACAGGGGGCAAGGGAGCAGTACTTC. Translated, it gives CASSEQGAREQYF.

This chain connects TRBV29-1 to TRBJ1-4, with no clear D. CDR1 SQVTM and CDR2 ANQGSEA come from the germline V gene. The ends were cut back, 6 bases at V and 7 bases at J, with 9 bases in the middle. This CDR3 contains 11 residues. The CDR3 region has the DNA TGCAGCGTGACTACGGGTGAAAAACTGTTTTTT. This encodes CSVTTGEKLFF.

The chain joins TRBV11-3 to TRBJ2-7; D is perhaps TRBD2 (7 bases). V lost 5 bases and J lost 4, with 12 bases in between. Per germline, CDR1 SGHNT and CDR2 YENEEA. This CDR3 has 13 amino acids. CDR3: CASSPSGQYEQYF. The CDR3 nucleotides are TGTGCCAGCAGCCCTAGCGGACAGTACGAGCAGTACTTC.

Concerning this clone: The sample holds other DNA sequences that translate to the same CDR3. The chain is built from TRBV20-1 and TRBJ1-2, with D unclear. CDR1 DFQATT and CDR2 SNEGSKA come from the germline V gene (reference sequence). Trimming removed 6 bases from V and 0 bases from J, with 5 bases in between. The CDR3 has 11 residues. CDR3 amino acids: CSAGPNYGYTF. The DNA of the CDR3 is TGCAGTGCAGGGCCTAACTATGGCTACACCTTC.

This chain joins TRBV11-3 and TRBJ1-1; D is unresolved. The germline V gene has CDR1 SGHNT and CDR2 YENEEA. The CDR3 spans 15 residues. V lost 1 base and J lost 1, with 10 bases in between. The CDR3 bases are TGTGCCAGCAGCTTAGGAGGCAGTCAGAACACTGAAGCTTTCTTT. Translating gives CASSLGGSQNTEAFF.

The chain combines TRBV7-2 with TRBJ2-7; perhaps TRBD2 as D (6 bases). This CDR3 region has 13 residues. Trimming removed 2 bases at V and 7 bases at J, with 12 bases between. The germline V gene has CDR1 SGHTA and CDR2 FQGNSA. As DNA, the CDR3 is TGTGCCAGCAGCTTATTTGGCGGGGATGAGCAGTACTTC. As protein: CASSLFGGDEQYF.

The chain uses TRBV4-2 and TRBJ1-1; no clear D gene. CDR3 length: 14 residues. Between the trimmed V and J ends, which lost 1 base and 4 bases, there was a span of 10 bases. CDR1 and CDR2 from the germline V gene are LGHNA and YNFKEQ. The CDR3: CASSQGGSSTEAFF. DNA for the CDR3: TGTGCCAGCAGCCAAGGTGGCAGCTCCACTGAAGCTTTCTTT.

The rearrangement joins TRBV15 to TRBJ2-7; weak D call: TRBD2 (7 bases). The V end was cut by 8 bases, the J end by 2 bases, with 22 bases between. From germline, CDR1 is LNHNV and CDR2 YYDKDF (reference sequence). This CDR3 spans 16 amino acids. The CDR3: CATSPGAGAGPYEQYF. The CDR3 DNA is TGTGCCACCTCTCCCGGGGCGGGGGCTGGCCCCTACGAGCAGTACTTC.

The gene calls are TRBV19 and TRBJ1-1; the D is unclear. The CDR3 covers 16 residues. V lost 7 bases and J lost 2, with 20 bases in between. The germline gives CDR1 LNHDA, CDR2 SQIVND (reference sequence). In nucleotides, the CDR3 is TGTGCCAGTAACCCCCCGGGCGGGGTGGGTAACACTGAAGCTTTCTTT. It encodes CASNPPGGVGNTEAFF.

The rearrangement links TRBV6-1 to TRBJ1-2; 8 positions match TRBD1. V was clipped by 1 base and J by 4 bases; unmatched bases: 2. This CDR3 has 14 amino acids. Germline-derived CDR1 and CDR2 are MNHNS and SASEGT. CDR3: CASSEVGQAYGYTF. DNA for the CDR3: TGTGCCAGCAGTGAAGTGGGACAGGCCTATGGCTACACCTTC.